Shown below are 7 T cell receptor beta chains from a single sample sequenced in a study of cytomegalovirus exposure and HLA in healthy donors listed by TCRdb under 2017. Libraries were prepared through the immunoSEQ multiplex PCR assay. The multiplex PCR relied on a mix of 60 forward primers for TCR Vbeta segments and 13 reverse primers for TCR Jbeta segments. Held by TCRdb, this immuneACCESS table contains in-frame sequences only and omits some clones. Under half of the omission traces to an unresolved V gene where checked; the cause of the rest is unknown. For this sample, the table gives approximately 37,000 clones. The top ten clones comprise around 5.9% of the sample. The material sequenced was PBMCs. The receptors stem from a human donor in good health.

CDR3 protein: CAISESTGGLYEQYF. The CDR3 DNA sequence: TGTGCCATCAGTGAGTCGACAGGGGGCCTTTACGAGCAGTACTTC. V gene TRBV10-3 combines with J gene TRBJ2-7, with 10 bases matching TRBD1. The junction had 3 bases not matched to a gene; V was cut back by 0 bases and J by 4 bases. The CDR3 covers 15 residues. From germline, CDR1 is ENHRY and CDR2 SYGVKD.

The chain is built from TRBV7-9 and TRBJ1-2; 8 bases line up with TRBD1. V was pared by 3 bases and J by 4 bases, with 10 bases of the junction left unmatched. Germline V lookup: CDR1 SEHNR, CDR2 FQNEAQ (reference sequence). The CDR3 sequence is 16 residues long. The CDR3 protein is CASSLGPAGGGYGYTF. In DNA form, the CDR3 reads TGTGCCAGCAGCTTGGGACCCGCAGGGGGCGGCTATGGCTACACCTTC. The full variable domain, completed using reference TRBV7-9 and TRBJ1-2, is DTGVSQNPRHKITKRGQNVTFRCDPISEHNRLYWYRQTLGQGPEFLTYFQNEAQLEKSRLLSDRFSAERPKGSFSTLEIQRTEQGDSAMYLCASSLGPAGGGYGYTFGSGTRLTVV.

The chain recombines TRBV7-9 with TRBJ1-2; D call uncertain. Germline CDR1 and CDR2: SEHNR and FQNEAQ (reference sequence). The CDR3 runs 12 residues. Trimming shortened V by 1 base and J by 7 bases, and 7 bases separated the two germline ends. CDR3 DNA sequence: TGTGCCAGCAGCTTAGGAGGGCTTGGCTACACCTTC. Its translation is CASSLGGLGYTF.

V and J are TRBV18 and TRBJ2-7, with TRBD1 as a possible D gene (6 bases). Trimming took off 6 bases at V and 0 bases at J, with 12 bases between the two ends. Per germline, CDR1 KGHSH and CDR2 LQKENI. This CDR3 contains 14 residues. The CDR3 loop reads CASSLRDTSYEQYF. The CDR3 DNA sequence: TGTGCCAGCTCCCTCCGGGACACCTCCTACGAGCAGTACTTC.

The chain links TRBV5-4 to TRBJ1-1; 7 bases line up with TRBD1. Germline V gives CDR1 SGHNT, CDR2 YYREEE (reference sequence). J lost 6 bases, V lost 2 bases, and 7 bases had no gene match. The CDR3 is made up of 14 amino acids. CDR3 residues: CASSLVDRDSEAFF. The CDR3 DNA sequence: TGTGCCAGCAGCTTAGTTGACAGGGACTCTGAAGCTTTCTTT.

This clone counts as medium-sized by frequency. J is TRBJ2-7 and V is TRBV10-3, with 9 bases aligning to TRBD1. The CDR3 contains 16 residues. CDR1 is ENHRY and CDR2 is SYGVKD in the germline V gene. Germline trimming cut 3 bases from V and 4 bases from J; bases unmatched to any gene: 10. CDR3 nucleotides: TGTGCCATCAGTGATATACAGGGGGCGCGGGGTTACGAGCAGTACTTC. Translating gives CAISDIQGARGYEQYF.

The chain combines TRBV7-3 with TRBJ1-1, with 9 nucleotides matching TRBD1. Germline loops: CDR1 SGHTA, CDR2 FQGTGA. This CDR3 contains 14 residues. V was pared by 5 bases and J by 5 bases, with 6 bases of the junction left unmatched. The CDR3 DNA reads as TGTGCCAGCAGCCCGGGGACAGGGCTTACTGAAGCTTTCTTT. Translating gives CASSPGTGLTEAFF.